Listed below are T cell receptor beta chains from one sample, sequenced in a study of T cell responses to AZD1222 COVID-19 vaccine. Repertoires were generated with immunoSEQ multiplex PCR, while TCRdb's copy carries only in-frame clones and drops some. The sample carries some 150,000 clones, around 90% recorded once. The sequencing here drew on peripheral blood, taken on day 0 of AZD1222 vaccination. The origin of the receptors is an adult in good health. CDR3s include the opening cysteine and the closing phenylalanine or tryptophan. A D gene is named only where the DNA matches it firmly. Some rows mark clone size as missing; the rest say once, few, many or name a class of expanded clone.

J | D | V | size | DNA | CDR3
TRBJ2-1 | . | TRBV5-1 | . | TGCGCCAGCAACCTCTTAACCTCCAATGAGCAGTTCTTC | CASNLLTSNEQFF
TRBJ1-1 | . | TRBV28 | once | TGTGCCAGCAGTAAGAGAATAATGAACACTGAAGCTTTCTTT | CASSKRIMNTEAFF
TRBJ1-4 | . | TRBV30 | . | TGTGCCTGGACCCTCCACTCTACGGATGAAAAACTGTTTTTT | CAWTLHSTDEKLFF
TRBJ1-2 | . | TRBV5-6 | . | TGTGCCAGCAGCTTGATTCGGCTCGGCTATGGCTACACCTTC | CASSLIRLGYGYTF
TRBJ2-7 | . | TRBV12-3/TRBV12-4 | . | TGTGCCAGCAGCCGGCGCTACGAGCAGTACTTC | CASSRRYEQYF
TRBJ2-3 | . | TRBV29-1 | . | TGCAGCGTTGAGACGGGGACAGATACGCAGTATTTT | CSVETGTDTQYF
TRBJ1-5 | TRBD1 | TRBV5-4 | . | TGTGCCAGCAGCGCGGACAGGGGCACGAGTCAGCCCCAGCATTTT | CASSADRGTSQPQHF
TRBJ1-1 | TRBD1 | TRBV14 | . | TGTGCCAGCAGCCAAGCGCCCAGGGGGGGCACTGAAGCTTTCTTT | CASSQAPRGGTEAFF
TRBJ2-3 | . | TRBV5-1 | . | TGCGCCAGCAGCTTGGCCGGGGACCCCACCGCAGATACGCAGTATTTT | CASSLAGDPTADTQYF
TRBJ2-1 | . | TRBV27 | . | TGTGCCAGCAGTTTATCGAAGGTCAGTGGGTACAATGAGCAGTTCTTC | CASSLSKVSGYNEQFF
TRBJ1-6 | TRBD1 | TRBV28 | . | TGTGCCATCAGGACGGGACAGTCAAATTCACCCCTCCACTTT | CAIRTGQSNSPLHF
TRBJ2-1 | . | TRBV6-5 | . | TGTGCCAGCAGTTACTCAGGCGGGACGCCCTACAATGAGCAGTTCTTC | CASSYSGGTPYNEQFF
TRBJ2-7 | TRBD1 | TRBV4-1 | . | TGCGCCAGCAGCCACTTCGGGACAGGGGATTACGAGCAGTACTTC | CASSHFGTGDYEQYF
TRBJ2-1 | TRBD2 | TRBV11-2 | . | TGTGCCAGCAGCTTAGCGGGGAGGGCCAATGAGCAGTTCTTC | CASSLAGRANEQFF
TRBJ2-2 | . | TRBV14 | . | TGTGCCAGCAGCTCGCGGACACCCAGCGGGGAGCTGTTTTTT | CASSSRTPSGELFF
TRBJ1-2 | TRBD1 | TRBV6-5 | . | TGTGCCAGCAGGGGGGTCAGGGGGAGCTATGGCTACACCTTC | CASRGVRGSYGYTF
TRBJ1-6 | . | TRBV10-3 | . | TGTGCCATCAGTGACATTCTTCGGGGATCACCCCTCCACTTT | CAISDILRGSPLHF
TRBJ1-1 | . | TRBV29-1 | few | TGCAGCGTTGAAGGCAGGCCCTATGAAGCTTTCTTT | CSVEGRPYEAFF
TRBJ2-3 | . | TRBV6-5 | . | TGTGCCAGCAAGCAGTTACCTAACACAGATACGCAGTATTTT | CASKQLPNTDTQYF
TRBJ2-6 | . | TRBV5-1 | . | TGCGCCAGCAGCTTGTCACCGCTCTCTGGGGCCAACGTCCTGACTTTC | CASSLSPLSGANVLTF
TRBJ1-2 | . | TRBV2 | . | TGTGCCAGCAGTGCCCAGGGTTTCTATGGCTACACCTTC | CASSAQGFYGYTF
TRBJ1-3 | . | TRBV18 | . | TGTGCCAGCTCACCACTGGAGACAGGCGGTGGAAACACCATATATTTT | CASSPLETGGGNTIYF